The 21 T cell receptor beta chains below all came from one sample that was sequenced in a study of read filtering for tumor transcriptome and immune sequencing. This library used roughly 370 ng RNA and molecular barcoded adaptors spanning alpha/delta and beta/gamma chains. TCRdb used MiXCR to reprocess the reads, holding one entry per CDR3 protein. The table lists over 40,000 distinct CDR3 sequences, around 12% of them singletons. The sample was a population of CD138-negative cells sorted from bone marrow. These TCRs come from a donor at least 40 years old with multiple myeloma.

In its sample, this clonotype was seen many times. The rearrangement links TRBV29-1 to TRBJ2-7; 9 bases match TRBD1. Germline assignment: CDR1 SQVTM and CDR2 ANQGSEA. This CDR3 comprises 16 residues. V dropped 5 bases and J dropped 0; count of bases not matched to a gene: 11. In nucleotides, the CDR3 is TGCAGCGTTAGTAACAGGGGGCAACGGGACTCCTACGAGCAGTACTTC. Its protein is CSVSNRGQRDSYEQYF.

Many counts were recorded for this clonotype. V usage is TRBV18 and J usage is TRBJ1-1; possibly TRBD1 for D (6 bases). The CDR3 runs to 14 residues. Trimming took off 7 bases at V and 0 bases at J, with 12 bases between the two ends. The germline V gene has CDR1 KGHSH and CDR2 LQKENI. CDR3 amino acids: CASCGQTMNTEAFF. CDR3 DNA: TGTGCCAGCTGTGGACAGACCATGAACACTGAAGCTTTCTTT. Filled out from reference TRBV18 and TRBJ1-1, the complete variable domain reads NAGVMQNPRHLVRRRGQEARLRCSPMKGHSHVYWYRQLPEEGLKFMVYLQKENIIDESGMPKERFSAEFPKEGPSILRIQQVVRGDSAAYFCASCGQTMNTEAFFGQGTRLTVV.

This clonotype came up many times. The V call is TRBV20-1, the J call TRBJ1-1; D possibly corresponds to TRBD1 (6 bases). The CDR3 loop spans 14 amino acids. Germline V gene data show CDR1 as DFQATT and CDR2 as SNEGSKA (reference sequence). V shed 0 bases and J shed 1 base, with 9 bases lying between them. CDR3 sequence: CSARDGQTNTEAFF. Written as DNA, the CDR3 is TGCAGTGCTAGAGATGGACAGACGAACACTGAAGCTTTCTTT.

The sample holds a few counts of this clonotype. A far bigger clonotype differs at one base, so this is likely a read error. The V gene is TRBV11-1, the J gene TRBJ2-1, with a possible D match to TRBD2 (6 bases). There are 15 residues in the CDR3. The V end lost 3 bases, the J end lost 14 bases, and 23 bases lay between the germline ends. Germline V gene lookup returns CDR1 SGHAT and CDR2 FQDESV (reference sequence). The CDR3 region has the DNA TGTGCCAGCAGCTTCTTGAAGCTAGTGGGAGGCTACGAGTTCTTC. As protein: CASSFLKLVGGYEFF.

This clonotype has ten or more counts. The chain combines TRBV20-1 with TRBJ1-6; D might be TRBD1 (6 bases). The CDR3 has 15 amino acids. With 0 bases removed from V and 8 bases from J, the gap between germline ends came to 14 bases. Germline assignment: CDR1 DFQATT and CDR2 SNEGSKA (reference sequence). CDR3 DNA sequence: TGCAGTGCTAGAGAGGACAGCAATAGGGATTCACCCCTCCACTTT. This encodes CSAREDSNRDSPLHF.

Many counts were recorded for this clonotype. It may be a read error: a sequence one base away is much more abundant. V gene TRBV11-2 combines with J gene TRBJ2-1; D not certain. Per germline, CDR1 SGHAT and CDR2 FQNNGV. This CDR3 contains 12 residues. The CDR3 DNA reads TGTGCCAGCAGCCCACTCTACAATGGGCAGTTCTTC. Amino acids: CASSPLYNGQFF.

At least ten counts were recorded for this clonotype. The V call is TRBV4-2, the J call TRBJ1-1, with D unclear. Germline CDR1 reads LGHNA; CDR2 reads YNFKEQ. V gave up 0 bases and J gave up 6 bases, with 14 bases separating them. The CDR3 totals 15 residues. Here the CDR3 reads CASSQDGMGKAEAFF. The CDR3 bases are TGTGCCAGCAGCCAAGACGGAATGGGGAAGGCTGAAGCTTTCTTT.

This clonotype was detected ten times or more. The CDR3 loop reads CATSDFTGSRGNEQFF. For the CDR3, the DNA is TGTGCCACCAGTGATTTCACAGGTTCCCGCGGGAATGAGCAGTTCTTC. The chain recombines TRBV24-1 with TRBJ2-1; D may be TRBD1 or TRBD2 (5 bases each). CDR1 and CDR2 (germline): KGHDR, SFDVKD. V was cut by 1 base and J by 7 bases, with 16 bases left in between. The CDR3 totals 16 residues.

This clonotype was recorded many times. This sequence joins TRBV4-1 and TRBJ2-7, with 12 bases fitting TRBD2. CDR1 is MGHRA and CDR2 is YSYEKL in the germline V gene. Unmatched junction bases numbered 3, after V lost 2 bases and J lost 4 bases. The CDR3 covers 15 residues. The CDR3 region has the DNA TGCGCCAGCAGCCAAACGACTAGCGGGAGTTACGAGCAGTACTTC. It encodes CASSQTTSGSYEQYF.

Comments on this clonotype: A far more abundant clone sits one base away, making this likely a read error. The rearrangement joins TRBV21-1 to TRBJ2-1; the D call TRBD2 from the table was never checked on the DNA. TRBV21-1 is marked as a pseudogene. The CDR3 has 18 residues. Written as DNA, the CDR3 is TGTGCCAGCAGCAAATTAGGGCTGCGGGAGCCAACCTCCTACGAGCAGTTCTTC. Protein sequence: CASSKLGLREPTSYEQFF.

This clonotype was counted many times. This could be a read error, since a much larger clone is one nucleotide away. The chain recombines TRBV27 with TRBJ1-4, with TRBD1 identical over 7 bases. The germline CDR1 and CDR2 sequences are MNHEY and SMNVEV (reference sequence). CDR3 size: 15 residues. The CDR3 sequence: CASSRPGQQNEKRFF. The CDR3 DNA follows: TGTGCCAGCAGTCGTCCGGGACAGCAGAATGAAAAACGGTTTTTT. Looking up the rest from reference TRBV27 and TRBJ1-4 gives the full variable domain: EAQVTQNPRYLITVTGKKLTVTCSQNMNHEYMSWYRQDPGLGLRQIYYSMNVEVTDKGDVPEGYKVSRKEKRNFPLILESPSPNQTSLYFCASSRPGQQNEKRFFGSGTQLSVL.

This clonotype has at least ten counts. This chain links TRBV7-2 with TRBJ1-5; 7 bases align to TRBD1. The CDR3 is 15 residues long. V shed 1 base and J 7 bases; nucleotides not matched to a gene: 7. CDR1 and CDR2 (germline): SGHTA, FQGNSA. For the CDR3, the DNA is TGTGCCAGCAGCTTAGTCGAGGGGGCCTGGCAGCCCCAGCATTTT. Translated, it gives CASSLVEGAWQPQHF.

This clonotype appeared many times. This rearrangement joins TRBV6-1 to TRBJ1-5, with D possibly being TRBD1 (6 bases). CDR1 MNHNS and CDR2 SASEGT come from the germline V gene. Trimming pared 7 bases from V and 3 bases from J, leaving 10 bases between. This CDR3 has 13 amino acids. Written as DNA, the CDR3 is TGTGCCAGCATGCCAGGGGTCAATCAGCCCCAGCATTTT. It translates to CASMPGVNQPQHF.

A remark on this clonotype: A much larger clone is a single base away; this may be a read error. This is likely a read error, given that the CDR3 carries no conserved phenylalanine or tryptophan at its end. The chain combines TRBV29-1 with TRBJ2-7; the match to TRBD1 covers 7 bases. The CDR3 sequence is 11 residues long. Germline assignment: CDR1 SQVTM and CDR2 ANQGSEA. V lost 7 bases, J lost 2 bases, and 2 bases stayed unmatched. CDR3 sequence (DNA): TGCAGCGCCGGACAGGCCTACGAGCAGTACCTC. As protein: CSAGQAYEQYL.

Turning to this clonotype: A much larger clone sits a single nucleotide away, making a read error possible. This chain links TRBV10-3 with TRBJ2-5; no clear D gene. The CDR3 loop spans 15 amino acids. Per the germline V gene, CDR1 is ENHRY and CDR2 is SYGVKD. The V and J ends lost 4 bases and 1 base respectively, with 13 bases between them. CDR3 nucleotides: TGTGCCATCAGTGGTTGGTCTCATTCCCAAGAGACCCAGTACTTC. Protein product: CAISGWSHSQETQYF.

Worth noting for this clonotype: A much larger clone sits a single nucleotide away, making a read error possible. CDR3 sequence (DNA): TGCGCCAGCTCTGGGACAGGGGGCTCCTTAGCGGATACGCAGTATTTT. Translation: CASSGTGGSLADTQYF. V and J are TRBV5-1 and TRBJ2-3; 12 bases are shared with TRBD1. Germline CDR1 reads SGHRS; CDR2 reads YFSETQ. V dropped 7 bases and J dropped 6; count of bases not matched to a gene: 12. This CDR3 contains 16 residues.

The table lists this clonotype with many counts. This sequence joins TRBV3-1 and TRBJ2-7; no clear D gene. V lost 2 bases and J 7 bases, leaving 12 bases between the germline ends. From germline, CDR1 is LGHDT and CDR2 YNNKEL (reference sequence). The CDR3 sequence is 13 residues long. The CDR3 nucleotides are TGTGCCAGCAGCCAACGCCCTAGGTGGGAGCAGTACTTC. Translated: CASSQRPRWEQYF.

Points on this clonotype: A much larger clone is a single base away; this may be a read error. This rearrangement joins TRBV29-1 to TRBJ2-7, with 7 positions matching TRBD2. The CDR3 extends over 13 amino acids. From germline, CDR1 is SQVTM and CDR2 ANQGSEA. In nucleotides, the CDR3 is TGCAGCGTATGTGGTTCCGGGGACTACAAGCAGTACTTC. Protein: CSVCGSGDYKQYF.

Note on this clonotype: A clone one base away is much larger, so this may be a read error. The chain uses TRBV7-9 and TRBJ2-2, with 12 bases that match TRBD2. This CDR3 region has 17 residues. CDR1 is SEHNR, CDR2 FQNEAQ, per germline (reference sequence). With V trimmed by 5 bases and J by 6 bases, 10 bases remained unmatched. In DNA form, the CDR3 reads TGTGCCAGCAGCAGGACAACTAGCGGGAGGCCCTCCGGGGAGCTGTTTTTT. It codes for CASSRTTSGRPSGELFF.

Concerning this clonotype itself: This may be a read error: a much more frequent sequence differs by one nucleotide. This chain joins TRBV7-3 and TRBJ2-2; D is possibly TRBD1 or TRBD2 (5 bases each). Germline CDR1 reads SGHTA; CDR2 reads FQGTGA. Trimming removed 0 bases from V and 7 bases from J, with 6 bases in between. The CDR3 is made up of 13 amino acids. In nucleotides, the CDR3 is TGTGCCAGCAGCTTAACGGGGGTCGGGGAGCTGTTTTTT. Its protein is CASSLTGVGELFF. The variable domain in full, completed from reference TRBV7-3 and TRBJ2-2, reads GAGVSQTPSNKVTEKGKYVELRCDPISGHTALYWYRQSLGQGPEFLIYFQGTGAADDSGLPNDRFFAVRPEGSVSTLKIQRTERGDSAVYLCASSLTGVGELFFGEGSRLTVL.

This clonotype was recorded many times. The chain is built from TRBV20-1 and TRBJ1-5, with TRBD1 matching 8 bases. Germline trimming cut 5 bases from V and 11 bases from J; bases unmatched to any gene: 5. The CDR3 sequence is 11 residues long. Germline V lookup: CDR1 DFQATT, CDR2 SNEGSKA (reference sequence). For the CDR3, the DNA is TGCAGTGCTTGGACAGGGAAGTCCCAGCATTTT. It specifies CSAWTGKSQHF.